This TCR beta chain stems from a study of CD8+CD57+ T cells in acquired aplastic anemia. Study as a whole: Sorting CD4+ and CD8+ cells gave DNA averaging approximately 3 ug. General study points: Twenty-nine sequences, all CD8+ CDR3, were shared between patients and controls.

This CDR3 spans 15 amino acids. Looked up from germline, CDR1 is SGHTA and CDR2 is FQGNSA. Trimming left V 5 bases short and J 5 bases short, with 18 bases between. All patients picked for sequencing had shown, by flow cytometry, an expansion of CD8+CD57+ cells. Severe acquired aplastic anemia was the diagnosis recorded for all patients. The study profiled TCR beta VDJ and CDR3 using genomic DNA as template. TCRdb ran MiXCR on the reads and lists one entry per CDR3 protein. The repertoire holds approximately 300,000 distinct CDR3 sequences, with roughly 59% as singletons. In the case of this clonotype: Its antigen remains unidentified.

V usage is TRBV7-2 and J usage is TRBJ1-2; a weak D match, TRBD1 (6 bases). This TCR came from a human donor with aplastic anemia. The material sequenced was sorted CD4+, CD8+, or CD8+CD57+ T cells (not recorded which) from PBMCs. The CDR3 protein is CASSADRLGVYGYTF. The CDR3 nucleotides read TGTGCCAGCAGCGCGGACAGATTGGGAGTATATGGCTACACCTTC. Filled out from reference TRBV7-2 and TRBJ1-2, the complete variable domain reads GAGVSQSPSNKVTEKGKDVELRCDPISGHTALYWYRQSLGQGLEFLIYFQGNSAPDKSGLPSDRFSAERTGGSVSTLTIQRTQQEDSAVYLCASSADRLGVYGYTFGSGTRLTVV.